This T cell receptor beta chain emerged from a study of neurological immune-mediated disorders. The study's findings and limits: Healthy controls had more TCR clonal expansion than multiple sclerosis, which showed the least, whereas HTLV-1-associated myelopathy showed the most.

Noted time point: longitudinal time-point 2. PBMCs stored at -80 C, 2 million in total, were the source of the unsorted libraries. In its sample, this clonotype was seen many times. The antigen is not known. This CDR3 comprises 16 residues. Germline assignment: CDR1 ENHRY and CDR2 SYGVKD. J was trimmed by 4 bases and V by 0 bases; bases with no gene match: 5. 5'RACE with 10-nucleotide random UMIs generated the cDNA. Every sequencing run returned over 200 million TCR-beta sequences, which were derived from 15-18 subjects. TCRdb reprocessed the 5' RACE reads via MiXCR and lists one record per CDR3 protein. This sample has fewer than 40,000 distinct CDR3 sequences, with 10% to 15% found just once.

V and J are TRBV10-3 and TRBJ1-5; 8 positions agree with TRBD1. Sequencing was done on a sample of PBMCs. This sequence originates from a woman in her thirties or forties in good health. The CDR3 DNA is TGTGCCATCAGTGAGTCGAACGGACAGGGAAATCAGCCCCAGCATTTT. Its translation: CAISESNGQGNQPQHF.